This T cell receptor beta chain was found in a study of blood T cell repertoires in COVID-19. Study information: The origin of the acute and convalescent COVID-19 samples was the United States, Italy and Spain. Sources were T cells, B-cell-depleted T cells, or PBMCs; the material itself was cDNA or gDNA.

In the source study's methods: It was from reference gene primer amplification that nucleated cell counts were estimated. Assay: immunoSEQ multiplex PCR; the TCRdb copy retains only in-frame clones and omits some. The V and J calls and the clone size are those of that table, but D and trimming were determined from the DNA. The sample carries about 270,000 clones, roughly nine tenths recorded once. Germline V gives CDR1 SGHRS, CDR2 YFSETQ. The CDR3 length is 14 residues. The V and J ends lost 2 bases and 2 bases respectively, with 11 bases between them. Sample: peripheral blood. V gene TRBV5-1 combines with J gene TRBJ2-7; D perhaps matches TRBD2 (5 bases). The sequence derives from a man aged 35 to 55 who had recovered from COVID-19. The CDR3 nucleotides are TGCGCCAGCAGCTTAGCCGGGATAGCCTACGAGCAGTACTTC. Amino acids: CASSLAGIAYEQYF.